This T cell receptor (beta chain) was identified in a study of CD8 T cells in Susac syndrome. Looking at the study overall: At blood draw, Susac syndrome patients were therapy-naive, on corticosteroids, or on intravenous immunoglobulin alone.

CD8+ and CD4+ T cells from blood underwent TCR beta sequencing, which was carried out in a high-throughput format. While CD8+ and CD4+ T cells were isolated negatively, TEMRA cells were enriched by FACS. Random hexamers were used to reverse transcribe roughly 0.45 to 1 ug of RNA. An immunoSEQ multiplex PCR amplified TCR beta CDR3 over 54 Vbeta and 13 Jbeta. One entry per CDR3 protein, called by TCRdb with MiXCR from the immunoSEQ multiplex PCR reads. The sample has some 130,000 distinct CDR3 sequences; approximately 95% are singletons. This clonotype appeared once. The CDR3 has 13 residues. Germline V gene sequence: CDR1 GTSNPN, CDR2 SVGIG (reference sequence). Germline trimming cut 8 bases from V and 1 base from J; bases unmatched to any gene: 6.

This sequence originates from a human donor with Susac syndrome. The sample consisted of CD8+ T cells from PBMCs. This rearrangement joins TRBV30 to TRBJ2-5; 8 nucleotides line up with TRBD2. CDR3 sequence: CALGLAVQETQYF. For the CDR3, the DNA is TGTGCCCTCGGACTAGCAGTCCAAGAGACCCAGTACTTC.